The 32 T cell receptor beta chains listed next were all sequenced from one sample in a study of shared clonotypes between healthy human individuals (dated by TCRdb to 2018 to 2020). For the CD8 naive samples, CD45RO-negative cells were positively selected for CCR7, yielding a CD45RA+CCR7+ population from which TemRA cells were excluded. The receptor library was made with the immunoSEQ multiplex PCR assay. Here the immuneACCESS table is served through TCRdb, limited to in-frame sequences with V and J called. Missing clones are a known gap in these copies; in checked studies unresolved V genes cover under half, and the rest lacks a known reason. The sample table holds about 2 million clones, of which approximately 94% were seen once. The ten largest clones take up around 1.2% of the sample. The sequenced sample consisted of naive CD8+ T cells sorted from blood. The intended sense of this specimen's cell subset or site label: CD45RA+CCR7+. The receptors come from a man aged 18 to 30 in good health.

The chain couples TRBV7-2 to TRBJ2-5; D not certain. The CDR3 is 14 residues long. V lost 5 bases to trimming and J lost 4 bases, with 14 bases between them. CDR1 and CDR2 from the germline V gene are SGHTA and FQGNSA. The CDR3, as DNA: TGTGCCAGCAGCGCTGGGCCCAGGTCAGAGACCCAGTACTTC. Its translation: CASSAGPRSETQYF.

This clone showed up just once. The rearrangement uses TRBV10-3 and TRBJ2-6, with TRBD2 identical over 7 bases. Trimming took 4 bases from V and 7 from J; bases not matched to a gene: 7. The CDR3 is made up of 15 amino acids. Germline V lookup: CDR1 ENHRY, CDR2 SYGVKD. The CDR3 loop is CAISVSGVGANVLTF. The CDR3 DNA reads TGTGCCATCAGTGTGAGCGGGGTAGGTGCCAACGTCCTGACTTTC.

This chain connects TRBV7-9 to TRBJ2-5; 8 bases line up with TRBD1. CDR1 and CDR2 from the germline V gene are SEHNR and FQNEAQ (reference sequence). With V trimmed by 0 bases and J by 5 bases, 8 bases remained unmatched. This CDR3 contains 16 residues. The CDR3 DNA is TGTGCCAGCAGCTTAGCTCCGGACAGGGAGGAGGAGACCCAGTACTTC. Amino acid sequence: CASSLAPDREEETQYF.

With respect to this clone: Other DNA sequences in the sample encode the same CDR3. The J gene is TRBJ2-7, the V gene TRBV5-4; D may be TRBD2 (5 bases). V gave up 2 bases and J gave up 0 bases, with 6 bases separating them. The CDR3 sequence is 13 residues long. Germline loops: CDR1 SGHNT, CDR2 YYREEE (reference sequence). The CDR3 region is CASSFRDSYEQYF. Here the CDR3 DNA reads TGTGCCAGCAGCTTTCGGGACTCCTACGAGCAGTACTTC.

The gene calls are TRBV11-2 and TRBJ2-7, with TRBD1 matching over 9 bases. V dropped 4 bases and J dropped 2; count of bases not matched to a gene: 6. This CDR3 has 15 amino acids. CDR1 and CDR2 from the germline V gene are SGHAT and FQNNGV. CDR3 loop: CASSSPGQGTYEQYF. The DNA for the CDR3 is TGTGCCAGCAGCTCTCCGGGACAGGGAACCTACGAGCAGTACTTC.

This chain links TRBV9 with TRBJ2-1, with D perhaps TRBD1 or TRBD2 (5 bases each). The germline CDR1 and CDR2 sequences are SGDLS and YYNGEE. Trimming removed 2 bases at V and 8 bases at J, with 17 bases between. This CDR3 contains 15 residues. Here the CDR3 DNA reads TGTGCCAGCAGCGTCTTCCGGGACGTGAAGGATGAGCAGTTCTTC. Its translation: CASSVFRDVKDEQFF.

The rearrangement uses TRBV6-5 and TRBJ2-1; 8 nucleotides agree with TRBD1. Germline-derived CDR1 and CDR2 are MNHEY and SVGAGI. V gave up 0 bases and J gave up 6 bases; unmatched junction bases: 7. The CDR3 loop spans 16 amino acids. CDR3 nucleotide sequence: TGTGCCAGCAGTTACTCGTCGGGACAGGTTACCAATGAGCAGTTCTTC. Its protein is CASSYSSGQVTNEQFF.

The rearrangement links TRBV13 to TRBJ2-5; 9 positions match TRBD1. The CDR3 consists of 16 residues. The junction had 5 bases not matched to a gene; V was cut back by 3 bases and J by 0 bases. CDR1 is PRHDT and CDR2 is FYEKMQ in the germline V gene (reference sequence). CDR3 DNA: TGTGCCAGCAGCTTTAGAACAGGGGGCAACCAAGAGACCCAGTACTTC. Translated, it gives CASSFRTGGNQETQYF.

The V call is TRBV5-1, the J call TRBJ2-7; D may be TRBD1 (6 bases). The CDR3 has 15 amino acids. V was pared by 4 bases and J by 3 bases, with 17 bases between. The germline V gene encodes CDR1 SGHRS and CDR2 YFSETQ. The CDR3 DNA reads TGCGCCAGCAGCCCGGAATACAGGGTCGACTACGAGCAGTACTTC. Amino acids: CASSPEYRVDYEQYF.

The chain recombines TRBV14 with TRBJ2-5; 7 nucleotides match TRBD2. The junction had 2 bases not matched to a gene; V was cut back by 0 bases and J by 1 base. The CDR3 sequence is 15 residues long. Germline-derived CDR1 and CDR2 are SGHDN and FVKESK. CDR3 sequence: CASSQDLAVQETQYF. CDR3 in DNA: TGTGCCAGCAGCCAAGATCTAGCGGTCCAAGAGACCCAGTACTTC. Looking up the rest from reference TRBV14 and TRBJ2-5 gives the full variable domain: EAGVTQFPSHSVIEKGQTVTLRCDPISGHDNLYWYRRVMGKEIKFLLHFVKESKQDESGMPNNRFLAERTGGTYSTLKVQPAELEDSGVYFCASSQDLAVQETQYFGPGTRLLVL.

This sequence joins TRBV30 and TRBJ1-4; no definite D call. Germline values: CDR1 GTSNPN, CDR2 SVGIG (reference sequence). Trimming cost V 3 bases and J 6 bases, with 11 bases left between them. There are 13 residues in the CDR3. The CDR3 DNA reads as TGTGCCTGGAGCGGAGAAGGAGATGAAAAACTGTTTTTT. It yields the protein CAWSGEGDEKLFF.

The V and J genes are TRBV29-1 and TRBJ1-1, with a tentative D call TRBD1 (6 bases). The CDR3 runs to 17 residues. The germline V and J ends were trimmed by 6 bases and 7 bases, with 30 bases remaining between them. Per the germline V gene, CDR1 is SQVTM and CDR2 is ANQGSEA. CDR3 DNA: TGCAGCGTCGAGATACAACAGGGCCCACTCCCTACATTTGAAGCTTTCTTT. Its protein is CSVEIQQGPLPTFEAFF.

The rearrangement joins TRBV7-9 to TRBJ1-5, with D maybe TRBD1 (5 bases). V was clipped by 1 base and J by 3 bases, with 13 bases between them. The CDR3 sequence is 16 residues long. Per the germline V gene, CDR1 is SEHNR and CDR2 is FQNEAQ (reference sequence). The CDR3 DNA is TGTGCCAGCAGCTTAGGCGGACAAGGGGTCAATCAGCCCCAGCATTTT. It is translated as CASSLGGQGVNQPQHF.

Comment on this clone: The identical CDR3 is also encoded by other nucleotide sequences in the sample. The gene calls are TRBV4-3 and TRBJ1-2, with TRBD1 matching over 9 bases. Germline V gene sequence: CDR1 LGHNA, CDR2 YSLEER. V was pared by 4 bases and J by 3 bases, with 3 bases of the junction left unmatched. There are 14 residues in the CDR3. The CDR3 DNA follows: TGCGCCAGCAGCCCGGGACAGGGCGACTATGGCTACACCTTC. Translated, it gives CASSPGQGDYGYTF.

This chain connects TRBV7-2 to TRBJ1-6; no clear D. Germline lookup yields CDR1 SGHTA and CDR2 FQGNSA. CDR3 length: 18 residues. V was clipped by 1 base and J by 4 bases, with 17 bases between them. As DNA, the CDR3 is TGTGCCAGCAGCTTAGAGGGTCCGGGGTTAAGTTATAATTCACCCCTCCACTTT. It translates to CASSLEGPGLSYNSPLHF.

The J gene is TRBJ1-2, the V gene TRBV6-1; D unclear. V was clipped by 2 bases and J by 0 bases, with 16 bases between them. CDR3 size: 17 residues. The germline V gene has CDR1 MNHNS and CDR2 SASEGT. CDR3 nucleotides: TGTGCCAGCAGTGAACCCGGATTACGGGGAGCTAACTATGGCTACACCTTC. It codes for CASSEPGLRGANYGYTF.

The chain joins TRBV19 to TRBJ1-5, with D tentatively TRBD1 (6 bases). With 4 bases removed from V and 3 bases from J, the gap between germline ends came to 13 bases. This CDR3 is 15 amino acids long. Looked up from germline, CDR1 is LNHDA and CDR2 is SQIVND (reference sequence). CDR3 protein: CASSTVPGVNQPQHF. CDR3 nucleotides: TGTGCCAGTAGTACAGTCCCAGGGGTCAATCAGCCCCAGCATTTT.

The gene calls are TRBV19 and TRBJ2-1; 7 bases are shared with TRBD1. CDR1 and CDR2 (germline): LNHDA, SQIVND (reference sequence). Trimming at V came to 0 bases and at J to 2 bases, leaving 1 base not matched to a gene. This CDR3 is built from 15 residues. CDR3: CASSIDRGTYNEQFF. DNA for the CDR3: TGTGCCAGTAGTATAGACAGGGGGACCTACAATGAGCAGTTCTTC.

The chain carries TRBV25-1 and TRBJ1-6, with 9 bases that match TRBD1. CDR3 length equals 14 residues. V lost 7 bases to trimming and J lost 9 bases; unmatched junction nucleotides: 7. CDR1 and CDR2 from the germline V gene are MGHDK and SYGVNS. The CDR3 protein is CASIRGQGGSPLHF. CDR3 coding DNA: TGTGCCAGCATAAGGGGACAGGGAGGTTCACCCCTCCACTTT. The variable domain in full, completed from reference TRBV25-1 and TRBJ1-6, reads EADIYQTPRYLVIGTGKKITLECSQTMGHDKMYWYQQDPGMELHLIHYSYGVNSTEKGDLSSESTVSRIRTEHFPLTLESARPSHTSQYLCASIRGQGGSPLHFGNGTRLTVT.

DNA for the CDR3: TGCGCCAGCAGCGGCGGGACAGTTGATGAGGGGAATGAGCAGTTCTTC. This codes for CASSGGTVDEGNEQFF. The chain combines TRBV5-1 with TRBJ2-1, with D possibly matching TRBD1 (7 bases). Per the germline V gene, CDR1 is SGHRS and CDR2 is YFSETQ. This CDR3 has 16 residues. V was shortened by 4 bases and J by 7 bases, with 21 bases between the two germline ends. The full variable domain, its missing parts supplied by reference TRBV5-1 and TRBJ2-1, is KAGVTQTPRYLIKTRGQQVTLSCSPISGHRSVSWYQQTPGQGLQFLFEYFSETQRNKGNFPGRFSGRQFSNSRSEMNVSTLELGDSALYLCASSGGTVDEGNEQFFGPGTRLTVL.

The chain combines TRBV5-4 with TRBJ2-5; maybe TRBD1 (6 bases). Trimming took 2 bases from V and 1 from J, leaving 9 bases between them. Germline V gene sequence: CDR1 SGHNT, CDR2 YYREEE (reference sequence). The CDR3 is made up of 14 amino acids. CDR3 nucleotides: TGTGCCAGCAGCTTCACAGGGTCCCAAGAGACCCAGTACTTC. Protein sequence: CASSFTGSQETQYF.

The rearrangement links TRBV7-3 to TRBJ2-2, with a tentative D call TRBD2 (5 bases). CDR1 and CDR2 (germline): SGHTA, FQGTGA. V was clipped by 7 bases and J by 5 bases, with 14 bases between them. This CDR3 contains 14 residues. The CDR3 DNA sequence: TGTGCCAGCACCCTCCCTGGGGAGACCGGGGAGCTGTTTTTT. Translating gives CASTLPGETGELFF.

This clone was seen once. The chain is built from TRBV6-5 and TRBJ2-7; no clear D. V lost 5 bases and J 0 bases, leaving 5 bases between the germline ends. Germline CDR1 is MNHEY and CDR2 is SVGAGI. The CDR3 is made up of 12 amino acids. In DNA, the CDR3 is TGTGCCAGCAGTCCCCGCTCCTACGAGCAGTACTTC. Its translation is CASSPRSYEQYF.

The chain carries TRBV4-2 and TRBJ2-7; D may be TRBD1 (5 bases). Between the trimmed V and J ends, which lost 1 base and 2 bases, there was a span of 12 bases. In germline, CDR1 is LGHNA, CDR2 YNFKEQ. The CDR3 runs to 15 residues. In nucleotides, the CDR3 is TGTGCCAGCAGCCAAGGGGTGGTAGGGGCCTACGAGCAGTACTTC. Its translation: CASSQGVVGAYEQYF.

This chain connects TRBV30 to TRBJ1-5; D is undetermined. The CDR3 is 14 residues long. V shed 2 bases and J shed 11 bases, with 19 bases lying between them. The V gene's germline CDR1 is GTSNPN and CDR2 SVGIG (reference sequence). DNA for the CDR3: TGTGCCTGGAGTATCACGTCCTTTCTAGAGGCCCAGCATTTT. It is translated as CAWSITSFLEAQHF. Using reference TRBV30 and TRBJ1-5 for the parts outside the CDR3, the full variable domain is SQTIHQWPATLVQPVGSPLSLECTVEGTSNPNLYWYRQAAGRGLQLLFYSVGIGQISSEVPQNLSASRPQDRQFILSSKKLLLSDSGFYLCAWSITSFLEAQHFGDGTRLSIL.

The chain employs TRBV18 and TRBJ1-2; D is undetermined. CDR1 KGHSH and CDR2 LQKENI come from the germline V gene. The germline V and J ends were trimmed by 3 bases and 0 bases, with 11 bases remaining between them. This CDR3 has 15 amino acids. The CDR3: CASSPEVTSNYGYTF. CDR3 DNA: TGTGCCAGCTCACCCGAAGTCACGTCTAACTATGGCTACACCTTC.

The rearrangement links TRBV4-3 to TRBJ2-7, with 7 bases that match TRBD2. The J segment lost 4 bases and the V segment lost 4 bases, leaving 10 bases of the junction unmatched. Germline V lookup: CDR1 LGHNA, CDR2 YSLEER. The CDR3 has 15 residues. In DNA, the CDR3 is TGCGCCAGCAGCCCCCATGGGGAGGGCCAGTACGAGCAGTACTTC. Translated, it gives CASSPHGEGQYEQYF.

The chain employs TRBV19 and TRBJ1-2; the D gene is possibly TRBD1 (5 bases). The CDR3 runs to 13 residues. Per the germline V gene, CDR1 is LNHDA and CDR2 is SQIVND (reference sequence). V was trimmed by 5 bases and J by 5 bases, leaving 12 bases between them. The CDR3 bases are TGTGCCAGTAGTTTCGGGACGGGTTATGGCTACACCTTC. It translates to CASSFGTGYGYTF. The whole variable domain, remainder taken from reference TRBV19 and TRBJ1-2, is DGGITQSPKYLFRKEGQNVTLSCEQNLNHDAMYWYRQDPGQGLRLIYYSQIVNDFQKGDIAEGYSVSREKKESFPLTVTSAQKNPTAFYLCASSFGTGYGYTFGSGTRLTVV.

This clone appeared once. V and J are TRBV7-8 and TRBJ2-1; D is perhaps TRBD2 (5 bases). V was trimmed by 2 bases and J by 8 bases, leaving 16 bases between them. The germline V gene has CDR1 SGHVS and CDR2 FQNEAQ. This CDR3 comprises 15 residues. In DNA, the CDR3 is TGTGCCAGCAGCTTATACGTCGGCGGGCTCGATGAGCAGTTCTTC. This translates into CASSLYVGGLDEQFF. The entire variable domain, with the rest obtained from reference TRBV7-8 and TRBJ2-1, is as follows: GAGVSQSPRYKVAKRGQDVALRCDPISGHVSLFWYQQALGQGPEFLTYFQNEAQLDKSGLPSDRFFAERPEGSVSTLKIQRTQQEDSAVYLCASSLYVGGLDEQFFGPGTRLTVL.

The chain is built from TRBV27 and TRBJ1-1; a weak D match, TRBD1 (5 bases). V lost 4 bases and J lost 4, with 13 bases in between. Germline V gene data show CDR1 as MNHEY and CDR2 as SMNVEV (reference sequence). This CDR3 is 14 amino acids long. The CDR3 DNA sequence: TGTGCCAGCAGTTGGGGCCAGGGTGGCACTGAAGCTTTCTTT. This encodes CASSWGQGGTEAFF.

V and J are TRBV7-9 and TRBJ2-1; 13 bases are a match to TRBD2. J lost 9 bases, V lost 5 bases, and 7 bases had no gene match. Germline V CDR1 and CDR2: SEHNR, FQNEAQ (reference sequence). The CDR3 runs 15 residues. CDR3 bases: TGTGCCAGCAGCAGGACTAGCGGGAGCTTAGGTGAGCAGTTCTTC. It is translated as CASSRTSGSLGEQFF.

The CDR3 region is CASRVQGDGFYGYTF. DNA of the CDR3: TGTGCCAGCAGAGTACAGGGCGATGGGTTCTATGGCTACACCTTC. The chain couples TRBV13 to TRBJ1-2; D might be TRBD1 (6 bases). Trimming pared 6 bases from V and 4 bases from J, leaving 18 bases between. CDR1 and CDR2 (germline): PRHDT, FYEKMQ (reference sequence). This CDR3 comprises 15 residues. The full variable domain, rest sourced from reference TRBV13 and TRBJ1-2, is AAGVIQSPRHLIKEKRETATLKCYPIPRHDTVYWYQQGPGQDPQFLISFYEKMQSDKGSIPDRFSAQQFSDYHSELNMSSLELGDSALYFCASRVQGDGFYGYTFGSGTRLTVV.